The T cell receptor beta chain under discussion was sequenced for a study of cytomegalovirus exposure and HLA in healthy donors. V dropped 3 bases and J dropped 4 bases, with 12 bases sitting between them. Germline V gene lookup returns CDR1 SEHNR and CDR2 FQNEAQ (reference sequence). The CDR3 covers 15 residues. Findings of the study overall: In a later analysis, TCR beta V- and J-gene trimming showed a link to a missense DCLRE1C variant. Compared with the approximately 680-donor mean, an Asian-associated ancestry cluster reportedly had fewer N-insertions, according to a later analysis. Among TCR beta chains, those listed as cytomegalovirus-associated numbered about 160.

This clone was seen more than once but under ten times. Its antigen is unknown. The PCR employed 60 Vbeta primers together with 13 Jbeta primers. Authors' methods: A later analysis counted around 74 million unique TCR beta chains, about 11 million shared. Libraries were prepared by immunoSEQ multiplex PCR; TCRdb keeps only in-frame clonotypes and omits some of them. The V and J calls and clone size come from that table; D and trimming were worked out from the DNA. Of under 200,000 clones listed, 80% are singletons. This chain joins TRBV7-9 and TRBJ1-4, with a possible D match to TRBD1 (6 bases). This clonotype was obtained from a male donor in good health and CMV-seropositive. The sequencing sample was made of PBMCs. The CDR3 sequence: CASSFGTGRNEKLFF. The DNA of the CDR3 is TGTGCCAGCAGCTTTGGCACAGGGCGTAATGAAAAACTGTTTTTT.